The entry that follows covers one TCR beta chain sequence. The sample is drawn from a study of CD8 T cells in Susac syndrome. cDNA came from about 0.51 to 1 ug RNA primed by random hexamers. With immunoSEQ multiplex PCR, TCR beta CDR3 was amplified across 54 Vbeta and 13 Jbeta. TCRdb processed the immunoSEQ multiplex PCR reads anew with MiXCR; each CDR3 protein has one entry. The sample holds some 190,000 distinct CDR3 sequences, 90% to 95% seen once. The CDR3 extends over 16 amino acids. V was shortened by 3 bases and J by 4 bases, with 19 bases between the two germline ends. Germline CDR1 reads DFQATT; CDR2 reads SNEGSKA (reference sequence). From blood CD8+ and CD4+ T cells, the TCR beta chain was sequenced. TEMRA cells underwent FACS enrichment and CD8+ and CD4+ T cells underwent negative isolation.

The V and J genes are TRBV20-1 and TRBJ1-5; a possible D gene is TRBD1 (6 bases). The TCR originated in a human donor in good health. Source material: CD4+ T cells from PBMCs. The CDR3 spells CSASGLGGASNQPQHF. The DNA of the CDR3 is TGCAGTGCTAGCGGACTCGGGGGGGCATCAAATCAGCCCCAGCATTTT.